This TCR beta chain was recorded in a study of blood T cell repertoires in COVID-19. For the study at large: Samples taken during acute and convalescent COVID-19 were collected in the United States, Italy and Spain. The cDNA or gDNA used as material had been derived from T cells, B-cell-depleted T cells, or PBMCs.

In the original analysis: Quantification of nucleated cells was approximated via reference gene primer amplification. Libraries were prepared by immunoSEQ multiplex PCR; TCRdb keeps only in-frame clonotypes and omits some of them. That table gives V, J and clone size, and the DNA gave D and trimming. The data show 85,000 to 100,000 clones, with around 84% seen just once and 17% held by the top ten. This clone was detected only once. Sample: peripheral blood. This clonotype was obtained from a woman aged 55-69 years with acute or convalescent COVID-19.

In nucleotides, the CDR3 is TGTGCCAGCAACGGACTCGGACGCACAGATACGCAGTATTTT. It yields the protein CASNGLGRTDTQYF. The chain carries TRBV2 and TRBJ2-3; D may be TRBD2 (5 bases). The CDR3 is made up of 14 amino acids. CDR1 and CDR2 from the germline V gene are SNHLY and FYNNEI. V was clipped by 7 bases and J by 1 base, with 12 bases between them.